The 6 T cell receptor beta chains reported below all come from one sample, sequenced in a study of T cells in Graves' hyperthyroidism and ophthalmopathy. Using RNA transcripts as the source, TCR beta CDR3 regions were amplified. The HTBI primer set served for first-round RT-PCR of the TCR CDR3. TCRdb re-analysed the multiplex PCR reads in MiXCR, keeping a single row per CDR3 protein. The sample shows fewer than 750,000 distinct CDR3 sequences, just over 45% of them seen only once. The sample was peripheral blood or thyroid tissue (not recorded which). The receptors were sampled from a woman aged 18 to 35 with Graves' hyperthyroidism.

This clonotype has ten or more counts. The chain carries TRBV2 and TRBJ2-5, with a weak D call TRBD1 (5 bases). V was cut by 6 bases and J by 9 bases, with 11 bases left in between. The germline gives CDR1 SNHLY, CDR2 FYNNEI. The length of the CDR3 is 11 residues. In DNA, the CDR3 is TGTGCCAGCAGCAGGGCTGATGCCCAGTACTTC. Its protein is CASSRADAQYF.

This clonotype was seen ten or more times. The rearrangement links TRBV10-1 to TRBJ1-1, with D uncertain. V shed 3 bases and J shed 6 bases, with 8 bases lying between them. CDR1 is WNHNN, CDR2 SYGVQD, per germline (reference sequence). The CDR3 contains 12 residues. The CDR3 nucleotides are TGCGCCAGCAGTGAAGGGAGTGCTGAAGCTTTCTTT. Translation gives CASSEGSAEAFF.

This clonotype was counted many times. CDR3: CASSQDRGLAAYEQYF. Written as DNA, the CDR3 is TGTGCCAGCAGCCAGGACCGAGGACTAGCGGCCTACGAGCAGTACTTC. This sequence joins TRBV4-2 and TRBJ2-7, with TRBD2 matching over 10 bases. This CDR3 is built from 16 residues. CDR1 is LGHNA, CDR2 YNFKEQ, per germline. Trimming removed 3 bases from V and 2 bases from J; junction bases left unmatched: 7.

This clonotype was recorded at least ten times. V usage is TRBV27 and J usage is TRBJ2-7; D may be TRBD1 (6 bases). Germline V gene data show CDR1 as MNHEY and CDR2 as SMNVEV (reference sequence). The V and J ends lost 4 bases and 6 bases respectively, with 10 bases between them. The CDR3 extends over 12 amino acids. The CDR3: CASSSGASEQYF. Here the CDR3 DNA reads TGTGCCAGCAGTTCAGGGGCTAGCGAGCAGTACTTC.

The chain links TRBV12-3 or TRBV12-4 to TRBJ1-2; a possible D gene is TRBD1 (5 bases). The CDR3 extends over 14 amino acids. Trimming took off 4 bases at V and 8 bases at J, with 17 bases between the two ends. The CDR3 is CASSYGRAGEGYTF. The CDR3 coding sequence is TGTGCCAGCAGTTACGGCAGGGCCGGCGAGGGCTACACCTTC.

This chain connects TRBV29-1 to TRBJ2-2, with 8 positions matching TRBD1. After removal of 7 bases from V and 6 bases from J, the junction contained 4 bases not matched to a gene. The CDR3 contains 12 residues. Looked up from germline, CDR1 is SQVTM and CDR2 is ANQGSEA. The CDR3 is CSASQGAGELFF. Written as DNA, the CDR3 is TGCAGCGCATCACAGGGGGCCGGGGAGCTGTTTTTT.